This T cell receptor (beta chain) emerged from a study of T cell repertoires in cytomegalovirus infection (dated by TCRdb to the late 2010s). General notes on the study: Because public TCR beta signatures pointed to carriage of CMV infection together with the matching HLA type, the HLA type of each donor mattered for the analysis. General findings and caveats noted by the study authors: The ex vivo response was dominated by HLA-C-restricted CMV-specific TCR beta clonotypes, and the single most frequent clonotype in two of eight donors was supplied by these HLA-C-restricted clonotypes. In both this cohort and an independent roughly 400-donor cohort, the cumulative frequency of public TCR beta family members distinguished carriers of CMV infection plus the relevant HLA type.

Sequencing was performed on an Illumina HiSeq 1500. TCRdb trimmed the raw reads at Q25, called clones with MiXCR and kept productive beta chains. Every CDR3 protein is listed once, alongside the most common genes and DNA of its rows. This sample holds about 740,000 distinct CDR3 sequences; 35% to 40% were observed only once. The ten largest clones capture more than 2.5% of the sample. On this clonotype: Its antigen remains unidentified. Per-base qualities were not stored, and no clone one base away is much larger.

Sequences were obtained from PBMCs. This receptor was obtained from a human donor in good health (CMV status not recorded). Some clones in this sample may be carry-over from other donors' samples.

This receptor carries the CDR3 CASSRRTVGNQPQHF. Here is the DNA: TGTGCCAGCAGCAGGAGGACAGTAGGGAATCAGCCCCAGCATTTT. The chain links TRBV7-2 with TRBJ1-5; the D segment could be TRBD1, given 6 matching bases. Reading the germline V gene gives CDR1 SGHTA and CDR2 FQGNSA. The CDR3 runs 15 amino acids, cysteine and phenylalanine included. The DNA shown is the 45-base CDR3, in frame from base 1. The junction shows trimming of 5 bases on V and 4 bases on J, plus 15 bases between the germline ends.